Below are 18 T cell receptor beta chains sequenced from a single sample in a study of beta chain features in type 1 diabetes. Isolated RNA was reverse transcribed in full, so expressed TCRB transcripts were sequenced. Clones were sequenced by immunoSEQ multiplex PCR, and TCRdb holds only the in-frame ones, with some missing. The sample consists of under 200,000 clones, 10% to 13% of them appearing once. Points from the study as a whole: Researchers report that Type 1 diabetes patients had moderately but significantly shorter TCRB CDR3s across all four CD4+ subsets.

These TCRs' antigens remain unknown. Sequenced input: central memory CD4+ T cells from blood. These receptors all stem from a man aged 25-45 years with type 1 diabetes.

A few counts support this clone. The V gene is TRBV20-1, the J gene TRBJ1-1; the match to TRBD1 covers 10 bases. Germline V gene data show CDR1 as DFQATT and CDR2 as SNEGSKA (reference sequence). This CDR3 is 11 amino acids long. The DNA of the CDR3 is TGCAGAACCTTGGACAGGGGGGAAGCTTTCTTT. It is translated as CRTLDRGEAFF.

This clone was found a few times. This chain's CDR3 is CASSQAGLVAGVGAKNIQYF. The DNA of the CDR3 is TGTGCCAGTAGCCAGGCAGGGTTGGTAGCGGGAGTAGGAGCCAAAAACATTCAGTACTTC. This chain joins TRBV19 and TRBJ2-4; TRBD2 aligns across 9 bases. The germline CDR1 and CDR2 sequences are LNHDA and SQIVND (reference sequence). This CDR3 comprises 20 residues. The junction had 18 bases not matched to a gene; V was cut back by 6 bases and J by 0 bases.

This chain joins TRBV7-9 and TRBJ1-2, with 9 bases matching TRBD1. CDR1 and CDR2 (germline): SEHNR, FQNEAQ (reference sequence). CDR3 length: 14 amino acids. V shed 3 bases, J shed 8 bases, and the junction held 7 bases outside the gene matches. CDR3 in amino acids: CASSFSTGGLGYTF. The CDR3 DNA sequence: TGTGCCAGCAGCTTTAGCACAGGGGGCTTGGGCTACACCTTC.

This clone occurred a few times. This rearrangement joins TRBV7-9 to TRBJ2-7, with D uncertain. The CDR3 has 12 residues. With 5 bases removed from V and 2 bases from J, the gap between germline ends came to 7 bases. Germline V lookup: CDR1 SEHNR, CDR2 FQNEAQ (reference sequence). The CDR3 loop is CASSDTAYEQYF. CDR3 in DNA: TGTGCCAGCAGCGACACCGCCTACGAGCAGTACTTC.

This clone was counted only a few times. The chain employs TRBV7-9 and TRBJ2-1; D ambiguous. This CDR3 contains 13 residues. Trimming took 6 bases from V and 12 from J, leaving 18 bases between them. Germline V lookup: CDR1 SEHNR, CDR2 FQNEAQ (reference sequence). The CDR3, as DNA: TGTGCCAGCAGGCGTTCTGCGTTGACTGGGCAGTTCTTC. Translation: CASRRSALTGQFF. The complete variable domain, with remaining parts taken from reference TRBV7-9 and TRBJ2-1, reads DTGVSQNPRHKITKRGQNVTFRCDPISEHNRLYWYRQTLGQGPEFLTYFQNEAQLEKSRLLSDRFSAERPKGSFSTLEIQRTEQGDSAMYLCASRRSALTGQFFGPGTRLTVL.

This chain joins TRBV11-2 and TRBJ2-1, with a weak D call TRBD1 (5 bases). V was trimmed by 3 bases and J by 0 bases, leaving 9 bases between them. Germline CDR1 is SGHAT and CDR2 is FQNNGV. The CDR3 has 15 residues. The CDR3, as DNA: TGTGCCAGCAGCTTCCGGCAGGGCTCCTACAATGAGCAGTTCTTC. Residues: CASSFRQGSYNEQFF.

This clone appeared a few times. This chain uses TRBV28 with TRBJ2-3; maybe TRBD1 (5 bases). The CDR3 spans 15 residues. Germline V gene data show CDR1 as MDHEN and CDR2 as SYDVKM. V gave up 6 bases and J gave up 2 bases, with 15 bases separating them. DNA of the CDR3: TGTGCCAGCAGGACAGTGGGATCTTCCACAGATACGCAGTATTTT. Residues: CASRTVGSSTDTQYF.

This chain links TRBV29-1 with TRBJ1-5, with D perhaps matching TRBD1 (5 bases). Trimming shortened V by 4 bases and J by 8 bases, and 12 bases separated the two germline ends. The CDR3 length is 12 residues. CDR1 is SQVTM, CDR2 ANQGSEA, per germline. The CDR3 loop reads CSVGQGTEPQHF. CDR3 in DNA: TGCAGCGTTGGGCAGGGTACCGAGCCCCAGCATTTT.

This clone was found a few times. The chain is built from TRBV30 and TRBJ2-4; a possible D gene is TRBD2 (6 bases). Germline V gene lookup returns CDR1 GTSNPN and CDR2 SVGIG (reference sequence). CDR3 length: 15 amino acids. Trimming removed 4 bases at V and 2 bases at J, with 15 bases between. CDR3: CAWNVNSGPKNIQYF. The CDR3 nucleotides are TGTGCCTGGAACGTAAATAGCGGTCCCAAAAACATTCAGTACTTC.

Many counts were recorded for this clone. The chain employs TRBV4-2 and TRBJ2-5; 14 bases agree with TRBD2. This CDR3 has 16 amino acids. The germline V gene has CDR1 LGHNA and CDR2 YNFKEQ. Losses at the gene ends were 4 bases for V and 2 bases for J; bases not matched to a gene: 3. CDR3 nucleotide sequence: TGTGCCAGCAGCCGTGGGACTAGCGGGAGACAAGAGACCCAGTACTTC. The encoded protein is CASSRGTSGRQETQYF.

Points on this clone: The sample contains more than one DNA sequence encoding this CDR3. This rearrangement joins TRBV28 to TRBJ2-5, with a possible D match to TRBD2 (5 bases). From germline, CDR1 is MDHEN and CDR2 SYDVKM. Trimming shortened V by 5 bases and J by 5 bases, and 9 bases separated the two germline ends. This CDR3 comprises 12 residues. CDR3 residues: CASSPPGETQYF. The CDR3 DNA reads TGTGCCAGCAGTCCCCCGGGGGAGACCCAGTACTTC.

This clone was found a few times. This chain connects TRBV28 to TRBJ2-1, with TRBD2 matching 11 bases. The CDR3 is made up of 16 amino acids. Germline CDR1 and CDR2: MDHEN and SYDVKM. V gave up 4 bases and J gave up 3 bases; unmatched junction bases: 5. The CDR3: CASSSSTSGSYNEQFF. The CDR3 DNA is TGTGCCAGCAGTTCATCTACTAGCGGGAGCTACAATGAGCAGTTCTTC.

This clone has more than one count but fewer than ten. This chain joins TRBV4-2 and TRBJ2-2; D gene ambiguous. CDR3 length: 15 residues. Trimming removed 3 bases at V and 1 base at J, with 9 bases between. The germline CDR1 and CDR2 sequences are LGHNA and YNFKEQ. The DNA for the CDR3 is TGTGCCAGCAGCCACTCCTATCAGAACACCGGGGAGCTGTTTTTT. Encoded protein: CASSHSYQNTGELFF.

This chain connects TRBV7-6 to TRBJ2-7; possibly TRBD1 for D (6 bases). With 5 bases removed from V and 10 bases from J, the gap between germline ends came to 15 bases. Germline loops: CDR1 SGHVS, CDR2 FNYEAQ. The CDR3 runs 12 residues. The CDR3: CASSSTGQVQYF. The CDR3 DNA follows: TGTGCCAGCAGCAGTACAGGGCAGGTCCAGTACTTC.

This clone was counted only a few times. The J gene is TRBJ2-1, the V gene TRBV29-1; 8 bases are shared with TRBD2. The CDR3 is 13 amino acids. Trimming at V came to 6 bases and at J to 3 bases, leaving 4 bases not matched to a gene. The germline V gene has CDR1 SQVTM and CDR2 ANQGSEA. In DNA form, the CDR3 reads TGCAGCGTCCGCGGGACTAGCTACAATGAGCAGTTCTTC. This encodes CSVRGTSYNEQFF.

A few counts support this clone. The chain employs TRBV2 and TRBJ1-2; 9 nucleotides align to TRBD1. There are 13 residues in the CDR3. Germline CDR1 and CDR2: SNHLY and FYNNEI. Losses at the gene ends were 6 bases for V and 6 bases for J; bases not matched to a gene: 5. The chain's CDR3 is CASRDRGRDGYTF. CDR3 DNA sequence: TGTGCCAGCAGGGACAGGGGCAGGGATGGCTACACCTTC.

In DNA, the CDR3 is TGTGCCAGCAGCTCGTCTTATAATCAGCCCCAGCATTTT. Translating gives CASSSSYNQPQHF. The chain recombines TRBV7-8 with TRBJ1-5, with unresolved D. Germline-derived CDR1 and CDR2 are SGHVS and FQNEAQ. The V and J ends lost 4 bases and 4 bases respectively, with 8 bases between them. The CDR3 contains 13 residues.

The chain couples TRBV15 to TRBJ2-1, with D perhaps TRBD1 (6 bases). Trimming pared 5 bases from V and 11 bases from J, leaving 10 bases between. In germline, CDR1 is LNHNV, CDR2 YYDKDF (reference sequence). The CDR3 loop spans 11 amino acids. The CDR3 DNA reads TGTGCCACCAGCGTCCGGGACAAGCAGTTCTTC. It yields the protein CATSVRDKQFF. Full variable domain (missing parts from reference TRBV15 and TRBJ2-1): DAMVIQNPRYQVTQFGKPVTLSCSQTLNHNVMYWYQQKSSQAPKLLFHYYDKDFNNEADTPDNFQSRRPNTSFCFLDIRSPGLGDTAMYLCATSVRDKQFFGPGTRLTVL.